The next 6 T cell receptor beta chains were all read from a single sample in a study of blood T cell repertoires in COVID-19. Using immunoSEQ multiplex PCR, the repertoire was profiled, and TCRdb retains in-frame clones only, with some absent. The profile shows 450,000 to 600,000 clones, around 87% of them singletons. Source material: PBMCs or T cells enriched from blood (not recorded which). The receptors derive from a woman under 30 who had recovered from COVID-19.

The J gene is TRBJ1-4, the V gene TRBV9, with 7 bases aligning to TRBD1. Germline-derived CDR1 and CDR2 are SGDLS and YYNGEE. This CDR3 is built from 16 residues. V dropped 3 bases and J dropped 1; count of bases not matched to a gene: 6. The CDR3 bases are TGTGCCAGCAGCGCCGGACAGGACCTAACTAATGAAAAACTGTTTTTT. This codes for CASSAGQDLTNEKLFF.

This rearrangement joins TRBV2 to TRBJ2-1; unclear D gene. Germline V CDR1 and CDR2: SNHLY, FYNNEI. This CDR3 spans 13 amino acids. Trimming removed 2 bases from V and 8 bases from J, with 10 bases in between. CDR3 DNA: TGTGCCAGCAGTGAAAATCGGTACGATGAGCAGTTCTTC. Translation gives CASSENRYDEQFF.

This clone was detected a few times. This chain links TRBV28 with TRBJ1-5; TRBD1 is a possible D gene (5 bases). Germline V gives CDR1 MDHEN, CDR2 SYDVKM. The CDR3 has 14 residues. V lost 6 bases and J 7 bases, leaving 16 bases between the germline ends. CDR3 nucleotides: TGTGCCAGCAGGCGCCAGGGAAGCGGGCAGCCCCAGCATTTT. It specifies CASRRQGSGQPQHF.

The table lists this clone with a few counts. The genes are TRBV7-3 and TRBJ1-1; D gene uncertain. Trimming cost V 5 bases and J 4 bases, with 14 bases left between them. Germline lookup yields CDR1 SGHTA and CDR2 FQGTGA. The CDR3 has 14 residues. CDR3 bases: TGTGCCAGCAGCGAGGGATCCCTAGCCACTGAAGCTTTCTTT. Encoded protein: CASSEGSLATEAFF.

J is TRBJ1-1 and V is TRBV2, with TRBD1 identical over 9 bases. Germline V gene lookup returns CDR1 SNHLY and CDR2 FYNNEI. J lost 3 bases, V lost 7 bases, and 6 bases had no gene match. The CDR3 has 14 amino acids. The CDR3 sequence is CASNQDRGDTEAFF. CDR3 nucleotide sequence: TGTGCCAGCAATCAGGACAGGGGTGACACTGAAGCTTTCTTT.

The V gene is TRBV28, the J gene TRBJ2-7; 8 bases match TRBD1. The trim removed 5 bases at V and 3 bases at J, leaving 9 bases unmatched. Germline loops: CDR1 MDHEN, CDR2 SYDVKM. The CDR3 length is 15 residues. The CDR3 here is CASSRPGQAYYEQYF. The DNA of the CDR3 is TGTGCCAGCAGTCGCCCGGGACAGGCTTACTACGAGCAGTACTTC. Together with reference TRBV28 and TRBJ2-7, the CDR3 gives the full variable domain: DVKVTQSSRYLVKRTGEKVFLECVQDMDHENMFWYRQDPGLGLRLIYFSYDVKMKEKGDIPEGYSVSREKKERFSLILESASTNQTSMYLCASSRPGQAYYEQYFGPGTRLTVT.